Sequencing of this TCR beta chain was carried out in a study of cytomegalovirus exposure and HLA in healthy donors. Study-level findings and limits: In vitro data verified a few CMV-associated chains as specific for CMV antigens. It was reportedly the case that the classifier diagnosed cytomegalovirus status with high specificity and sensitivity.

Donors came from a validation cohort of 95 to 150 subjects, distinct from the first 666-subject cohort. Assay: immunoSEQ multiplex PCR; the TCRdb copy retains only in-frame clones and omits some. This table has about 88,000 clones, approximately 84% appearing once. Germline CDR1 SSHAT, CDR2 FNYEAQ (reference sequence). The CDR3 length is 13 residues. Trimming took 0 bases from V and 4 from J, leaving 7 bases between them. Points on this clone: Its antigen remains unidentified.

The chain uses TRBV7-7 and TRBJ2-7; D perhaps matches TRBD1 (6 bases). The TCR sequence derives from a woman under 30 in good health and CMV-seropositive. Material for sequencing was PBMCs. CDR3 coding DNA: TGTGCCAGCAGCTTAGCCAGGGGATACGAGCAGTACTTC. This encodes CASSLARGYEQYF.